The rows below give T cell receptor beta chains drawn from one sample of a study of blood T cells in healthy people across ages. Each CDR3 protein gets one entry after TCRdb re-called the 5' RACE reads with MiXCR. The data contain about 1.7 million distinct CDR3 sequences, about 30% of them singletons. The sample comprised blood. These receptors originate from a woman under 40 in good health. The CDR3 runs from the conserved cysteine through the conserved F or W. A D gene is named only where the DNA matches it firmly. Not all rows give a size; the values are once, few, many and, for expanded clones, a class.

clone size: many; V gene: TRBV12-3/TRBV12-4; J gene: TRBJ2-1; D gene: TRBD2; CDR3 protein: CASRTSGGAYNEQFF; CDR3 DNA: TGTGCCAGCAGGACTAGCGGGGGGGCGTACAATGAGCAGTTCTTC
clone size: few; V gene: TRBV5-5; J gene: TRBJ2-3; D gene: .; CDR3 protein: CASSSMTSTDTQYF; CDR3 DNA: TGTGCCAGCAGCTCGATGACTAGCACAGATACGCAGTATTTT
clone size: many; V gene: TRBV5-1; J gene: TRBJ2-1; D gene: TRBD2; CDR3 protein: CASSLIGAGGLDEQFF; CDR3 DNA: TGCGCCAGCAGCTTGATAGGCGCGGGGGGGCTTGATGAGCAGTTCTTC
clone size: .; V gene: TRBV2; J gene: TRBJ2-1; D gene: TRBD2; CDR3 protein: CATGREWVNEQFF; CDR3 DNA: TGTGCCACTGGGCGGGAGTGGGTGAATGAGCAGTTCTTC
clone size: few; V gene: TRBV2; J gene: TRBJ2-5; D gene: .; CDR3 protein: CASSVGLETQYF; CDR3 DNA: TGTGCCAGCAGTGTAGGTTTGGAGACCCAGTACTTC
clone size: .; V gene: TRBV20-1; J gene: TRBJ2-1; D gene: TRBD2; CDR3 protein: CRAGGSYNEQFF; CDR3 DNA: TGCAGGGCCGGGGGGTCCTACAATGAGCAGTTCTTC
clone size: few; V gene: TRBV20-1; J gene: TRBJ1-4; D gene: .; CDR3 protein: CSAPGRQVRGEKLFF; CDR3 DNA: TGCAGTGCCCCGGGCCGCCAGGTCCGCGGGGAAAAACTGTTTTTT
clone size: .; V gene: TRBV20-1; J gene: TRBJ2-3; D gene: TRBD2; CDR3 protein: CSAHSGGRTDTQYF; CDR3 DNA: TGCAGTGCTCATAGCGGGGGCCGCACAGATACGCAGTATTTT
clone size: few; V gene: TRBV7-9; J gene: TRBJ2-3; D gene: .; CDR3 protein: CASSLTNGVFSGDTQYF; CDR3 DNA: TGTGCCAGCAGCTTAACGAACGGGGTATTCTCCGGAGATACGCAGTATTTT
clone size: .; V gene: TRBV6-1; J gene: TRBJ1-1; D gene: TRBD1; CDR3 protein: CASSDIGGGQGSNTGAFF; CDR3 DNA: TGTGCCAGCAGTGATATCGGGGGGGGACAGGGTTCGAACACTGGAGCTTTCTTT
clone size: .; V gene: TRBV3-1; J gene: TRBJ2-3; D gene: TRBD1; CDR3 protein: CANSHDDRAYDTQYF; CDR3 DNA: TGTGCCAACAGCCACGACGACAGGGCATACGATACGCAGTATTTT
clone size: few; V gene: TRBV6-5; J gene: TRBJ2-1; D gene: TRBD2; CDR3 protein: CASSSRGGINEQFF; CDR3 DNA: TGTGCCAGCAGTTCGCGGGGGGGGATCAATGAGCAGTTCTTC
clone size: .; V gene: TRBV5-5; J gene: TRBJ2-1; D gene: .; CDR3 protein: CASSLVQEGTEQFF; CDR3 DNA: TGTGCCAGCAGCTTAGTGCAGGAAGGTACTGAGCAGTTCTTC
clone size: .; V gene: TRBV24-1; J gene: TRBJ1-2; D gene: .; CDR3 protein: CAASGGAGYGYTF; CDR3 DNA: TGTGCCGCCAGTGGAGGGGCCGGCTATGGCTACACCTTC
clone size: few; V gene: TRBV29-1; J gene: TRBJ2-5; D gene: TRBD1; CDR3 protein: CSVFSTGEETQYF; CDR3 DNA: TGCAGCGTTTTCTCGACAGGGGAAGAGACCCAGTACTTC
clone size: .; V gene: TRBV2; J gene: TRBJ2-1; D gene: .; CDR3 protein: CASSGALEDEQFF; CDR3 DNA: TGTGCCAGCTCCGGGGCCCTTGAGGATGAGCAGTTCTTC
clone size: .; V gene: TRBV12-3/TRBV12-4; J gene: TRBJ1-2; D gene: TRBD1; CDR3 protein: CASIYGTGGFNYGYTF; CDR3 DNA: TGTGCCAGCATTTATGGGACAGGAGGTTTTAACTATGGCTACACCTTC
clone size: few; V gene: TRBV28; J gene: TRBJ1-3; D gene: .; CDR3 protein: CASSFSRRDTIYF; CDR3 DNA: TGTGCCAGCAGTTTCTCCCGGAGGGACACCATATATTTT
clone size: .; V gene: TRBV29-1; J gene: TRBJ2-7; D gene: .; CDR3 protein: CSVLGQRIYEQYF; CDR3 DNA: TGCAGCGTTCTCGGACAGCGCATCTACGAGCAGTACTTC
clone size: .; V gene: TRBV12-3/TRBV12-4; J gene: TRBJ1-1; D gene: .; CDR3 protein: CASSLLGGSTEAFF; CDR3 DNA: TGTGCCAGCAGTTTGCTCGGGGGGAGCACTGAAGCTTTCTTT
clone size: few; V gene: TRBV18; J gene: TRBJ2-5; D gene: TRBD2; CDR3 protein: CASLNTGTIWSTQYF; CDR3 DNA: TGTGCCAGCCTGAATACCGGGACTATTTGGTCCACCCAGTACTTC
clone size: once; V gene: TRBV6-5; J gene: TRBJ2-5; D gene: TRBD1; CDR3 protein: CATTHGTAQETQYF; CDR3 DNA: TGTGCCACCACGCATGGGACAGCACAAGAGACCCAGTACTTC
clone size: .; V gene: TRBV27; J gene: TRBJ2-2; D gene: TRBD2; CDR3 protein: CASSLSERESSGELFF; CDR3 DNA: TGTGCCAGCAGTTTATCGGAGCGGGAGAGCTCCGGGGAGCTGTTTTTT
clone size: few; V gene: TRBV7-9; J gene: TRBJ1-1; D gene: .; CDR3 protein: CASTPGQGRGSEAFF; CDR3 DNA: TGTGCCAGCACCCCAGGCCAGGGGAGAGGGTCTGAAGCTTTCTTT
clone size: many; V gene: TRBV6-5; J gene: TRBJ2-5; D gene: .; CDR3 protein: CASSYSGALRGETQYF; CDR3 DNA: TGTGCCAGCAGTTACTCCGGGGCCCTCCGTGGAGAGACCCAGTACTTC
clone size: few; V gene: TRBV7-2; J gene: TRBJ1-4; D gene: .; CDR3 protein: CASSLAWGDTANEKLFF; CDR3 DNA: TGTGCCAGCAGCTTAGCGTGGGGGGATACGGCTAATGAAAAACTGTTTTTT
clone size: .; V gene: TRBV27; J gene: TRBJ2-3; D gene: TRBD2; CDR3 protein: CASRGLAGGPSDTQYF; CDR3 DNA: TGTGCCAGCAGGGGACTAGCGGGAGGGCCATCAGATACGCAGTATTTT
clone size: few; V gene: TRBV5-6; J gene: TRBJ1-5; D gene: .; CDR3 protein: CASSLKSGRPQHF; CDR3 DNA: TGTGCCAGCAGCCTCAAATCAGGGAGGCCCCAGCATTTT
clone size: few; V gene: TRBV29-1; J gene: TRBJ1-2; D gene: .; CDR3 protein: CSVELVRAVAGYTF; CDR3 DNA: TGCAGCGTTGAACTCGTGAGGGCAGTGGCCGGCTACACCTTC
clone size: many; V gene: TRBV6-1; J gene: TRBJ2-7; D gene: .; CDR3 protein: CASSGEAGLPYEQYF; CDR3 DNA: TGTGCCAGCAGTGGAGAGGCGGGACTCCCATACGAGCAGTACTTC
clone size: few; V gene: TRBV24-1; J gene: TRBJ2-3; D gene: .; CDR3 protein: CATSQLSTDTQYF; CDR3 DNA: TGTGCCACCAGTCAATTAAGCACAGATACGCAGTATTTT
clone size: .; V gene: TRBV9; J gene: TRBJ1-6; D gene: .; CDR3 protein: CASSAGSSYNSPLHF; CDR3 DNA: TGTGCCAGCAGCGCAGGAAGCTCCTATAATTCACCCCTCCACTTT
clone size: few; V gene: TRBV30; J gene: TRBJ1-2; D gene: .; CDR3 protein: CAWSRSLEGYTF; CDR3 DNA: TGTGCCTGGAGTCGGAGCCTCGAAGGCTACACCTTC
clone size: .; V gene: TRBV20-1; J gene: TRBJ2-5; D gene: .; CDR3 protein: CSASEGPETQYF; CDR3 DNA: TGCAGTGCTAGCGAGGGACCAGAGACCCAGTACTTC
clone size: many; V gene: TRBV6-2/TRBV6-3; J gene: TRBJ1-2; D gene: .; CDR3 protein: CASREDLFHGYTF; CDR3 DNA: TGTGCCAGCAGGGAAGACTTGTTCCATGGCTACACCTTC
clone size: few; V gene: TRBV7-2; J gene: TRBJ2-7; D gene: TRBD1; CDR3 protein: CASSPQTGLWNEQYF; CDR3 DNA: TGTGCCAGCAGCCCGCAGACAGGGTTATGGAACGAGCAGTACTTC
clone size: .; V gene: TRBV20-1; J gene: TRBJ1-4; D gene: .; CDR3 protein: CSAIPGLPTNEKLFF; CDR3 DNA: TGCAGTGCTATTCCAGGACTTCCAACTAATGAAAAACTGTTTTTT
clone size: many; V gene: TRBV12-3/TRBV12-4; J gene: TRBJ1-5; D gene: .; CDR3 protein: CASGGRGQPQHF; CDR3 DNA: TGTGCCAGCGGGGGGCGAGGTCAGCCCCAGCATTTT
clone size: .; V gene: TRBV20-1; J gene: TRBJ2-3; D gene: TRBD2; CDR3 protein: CSAISGRGDTQYF; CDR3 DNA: TGCAGTGCTATTAGCGGGAGAGGAGATACGCAGTATTTT